Presented here are 11 T cell receptor beta chains from one specimen sequenced in a study of cytomegalovirus exposure and HLA in healthy donors. It was with 60 Vbeta and 13 Jbeta primers that the PCR ran. Sequencing was performed with immunoSEQ multiplex PCR; in TCRdb, only in-frame clones are kept and a portion is missing. The table includes more than 200,000 clones, roughly 79% detected once. The sequenced material came from PBMCs. The receptors shown here come from a man between 18 and 29 years old in good health and CMV-seronegative.

This chain uses TRBV4-3 with TRBJ1-2; 10 bases align to TRBD1. CDR3 length: 15 amino acids. Losses at the gene ends were 4 bases for V and 3 bases for J; bases not matched to a gene: 5. The V gene's germline CDR1 is LGHNA and CDR2 YSLEER. CDR3 protein: CASSRAGQGDYGYTF. The CDR3 coding sequence is TGCGCCAGCAGCCGAGCCGGACAGGGGGACTATGGCTACACCTTC.

The sample holds a few counts of this clone. Compared with germline, one end of the junction differs, possibly owing to a read error. The J gene is TRBJ2-2, the V gene TRBV7-9; no reliable D call. This CDR3 has 16 amino acids. Germline V gene lookup returns CDR1 SEHNR and CDR2 FQNEAQ (reference sequence). The CDR3 reads CSSSFQGTANTGELFF. CDR3 sequence (DNA): TGTTCCAGCAGCTTTCAAGGTACAGCGAACACCGGGGAGCTGTTTTTT.

This clone was picked up one time. V gene TRBV7-2 combines with J gene TRBJ2-7; 10 bases are a match to TRBD2. Germline-derived CDR1 and CDR2 are SGHTA and FQGNSA. V lost 2 bases to trimming and J lost 1 base; unmatched junction nucleotides: 11. CDR3 length: 18 amino acids. In DNA form, the CDR3 reads TGTGCCAGCAGCTTATCTGAGCTAGCGGGGGCCGATTCCTACGAGCAGTACTTC. Protein product: CASSLSELAGADSYEQYF.

The chain employs TRBV15 and TRBJ2-5; 7 bases map to TRBD1. The DNA end is a closer match to TRBJ2-7, so the J assignment may be wrong. Germline assignment: CDR1 LNHNV and CDR2 YYDKDF (reference sequence). This CDR3 comprises 16 residues. Here the CDR3 DNA reads TGTGCCACCAGCGGAGGCCCCGGGACAGCGTCCTACGAGCAGTACTTC. Protein: CATSGGPGTASYEQYF.

The chain has TRBV9 and TRBJ2-1; a weak D match, TRBD2 (6 bases). Germline CDR1 SGDLS, CDR2 YYNGEE. The V end lost 0 bases, the J end lost 1 base, and 8 bases lay between the germline ends. The length of the CDR3 is 15 residues. CDR3 region: CASSVEEGSYNEQFF. CDR3 sequence (DNA): TGTGCCAGCAGCGTAGAGGAGGGATCCTACAATGAGCAGTTCTTC.

The rearrangement links TRBV6-5 to TRBJ2-4; D gene ambiguous. Germline-derived CDR1 and CDR2 are MNHEY and SVGAGI. V lost 4 bases and J lost 6, with 7 bases in between. The CDR3 is 12 amino acids. CDR3 protein: CASSSPLNIQYF. Here the CDR3 DNA reads TGTGCCAGCAGTTCCCCTCTAAACATTCAGTACTTC.

The chain has TRBV9 and TRBJ2-1; maybe TRBD2 (6 bases). This CDR3 region has 15 residues. The germline V gene has CDR1 SGDLS and CDR2 YYNGEE. V was shortened by 1 base and J by 10 bases, with 18 bases between the two germline ends. This CDR3 reads CASSVSPELAKEQFF. DNA of the CDR3: TGTGCCAGCAGCGTATCCCCTGAGCTAGCGAAAGAGCAGTTCTTC.

This chain uses TRBV4-2 with TRBJ1-2; tentative D call: TRBD1 (5 bases). CDR3 length: 13 amino acids. Per germline, CDR1 LGHNA and CDR2 YNFKEQ. The V end lost 0 bases, the J end lost 8 bases, and 10 bases lay between the germline ends. The CDR3 DNA follows: TGTGCCAGCAGCCAAGATCCAGGGATCGGCTACACCTTC. Its protein is CASSQDPGIGYTF.

This clone was seen more than once but under ten times. The V and J genes are TRBV28 and TRBJ2-7; D is possibly TRBD1 (8 bases). Looked up from germline, CDR1 is MDHEN and CDR2 is SYDVKM. The CDR3 runs 14 residues. The ends were cut back, 7 bases at V and 2 bases at J, with 15 bases in the middle. This CDR3 reads CASNQQGGTYEQYF. The CDR3 DNA reads as TGTGCCAGCAATCAACAGGGGGGGACCTACGAGCAGTACTTC.

This chain uses TRBV28 with TRBJ1-4; D not certain. V was trimmed by 4 bases and J by 3 bases, leaving 3 bases between them. This CDR3 spans 12 amino acids. Germline CDR1 and CDR2: MDHEN and SYDVKM. CDR3 in amino acids: CASSSSNEKLFF. In nucleotides, the CDR3 is TGTGCCAGCAGTTCGTCTAATGAAAAACTGTTTTTT.

This chain joins TRBV6-5 and TRBJ1-1; possibly TRBD1 for D (6 bases). Trimming took off 2 bases at V and 4 bases at J, with 11 bases between the two ends. CDR1 is MNHEY, CDR2 SVGAGI, per germline. The CDR3 has 14 amino acids. This chain's CDR3 is CASSYGQGSTEAFF. In DNA form, the CDR3 reads TGTGCCAGCAGTTACGGGCAGGGGAGCACTGAAGCTTTCTTT.